The T cell receptor (beta chain) under discussion was sequenced for a study of blood T cells in healthy people across ages. From germline, CDR1 is LGHDT and CDR2 YNNKEL (reference sequence). The CDR3 is made up of 14 amino acids. V lost 3 bases, J lost 1 base, and 9 bases lay in between. Through a sample-barcoded 5' primer and a J-beta primer mix, a second PCR was run for roughly 6 to 11 cycles. TCRdb reprocessed the 5' RACE reads via MiXCR and lists one record per CDR3 protein. Here the sample spans approximately 830,000 distinct CDR3 sequences, roughly 60% being singletons. The specimen sequenced was blood. The TCR was taken from a man under 40 in good health. The gene calls are TRBV3-1 and TRBJ1-1; D uncertain. CDR3 residues: CASSQLTENTEAFF. The CDR3 DNA reads as TGTGCCAGCAGCCAGTTAACAGAGAACACTGAAGCTTTCTTT.